The subject of this entry is one T cell receptor (beta chain). This sample is part of a study of control samples from healthy donors and cancer patients. The CDR3 is 11 amino acids. Trimming cost V 3 bases and J 5 bases, with 7 bases left between them. Germline CDR1 and CDR2: SQVTM and ANQGSEA. This table comes from immunoSEQ multiplex PCR, and its TCRdb copy is limited to in-frame clones, with some not included. The sample has 100,000 to 150,000 clones, 89% seen once. The chain combines TRBV29-1 with TRBJ1-1, with D perhaps TRBD1 (6 bases). The TCR comes from a man in his fifties or sixties with head and neck cancer. Sequenced material: PBMCs. In DNA form, the CDR3 reads TGCAGCGTTGAGGACAGTACTGAAGCTTTCTTT. The encoded protein is CSVEDSTEAFF.